What follows are 16 T cell receptor beta chains derived from one specimen sequenced in a study of cytomegalovirus exposure and HLA in healthy donors. Vbeta (60) and Jbeta (13) primers were used in the PCR. TCRdb's copy holds only in-frame clones and misses some; the assay was immunoSEQ multiplex PCR. The sample shows over 150,000 clones, around 70% of them seen only once. Sequenced input: PBMCs. These receptors all come from a male donor in good health and CMV-seronegative.

This sequence joins TRBV7-9 and TRBJ1-1; TRBD1 matches at 8 bases. Germline-derived CDR1 and CDR2 are SEHNR and FQNEAQ (reference sequence). The CDR3 sequence is 14 residues long. The V gene end was trimmed by 1 base and the J gene end by 7 bases; junction bases not matched to a gene: 5. The CDR3 reads CASSLEAGGLEAFF. The CDR3, as DNA: TGTGCCAGCAGCTTAGAGGCAGGGGGCCTTGAAGCTTTCTTT.

This chain links TRBV28 with TRBJ1-2; 8 positions match TRBD1. In germline, CDR1 is MDHEN, CDR2 SYDVKM. Trimming at V came to 5 bases and at J to 8 bases, leaving 7 bases not matched to a gene. The CDR3 contains 13 residues. CDR3 amino acids: CASSAQGVKGYTF. The CDR3 region has the DNA TGTGCCAGCAGTGCACAGGGGGTTAAGGGCTACACCTTC.

The chain combines TRBV7-7 with TRBJ2-1; perhaps TRBD2 as D (5 bases). Trimming took 2 bases from V and 1 from J, leaving 9 bases between them. This CDR3 is 15 amino acids long. Germline V gene data show CDR1 as SSHAT and CDR2 as FNYEAQ (reference sequence). Written as DNA, the CDR3 is TGTGCCAGCAGCTTAAAAACTAGTTCCTACAATGAGCAGTTCTTC. It encodes CASSLKTSSYNEQFF. Full variable domain (remainder filled in from reference TRBV7-7 and TRBJ2-1): GAGVSQSPRYKVTKRGQDVTLRCDPISSHATLYWYQQALGQGPEFLTYFNYEAQPDKSGLPSDRFSAERPEGSISTLTIQRTEQRDSAMYRCASSLKTSSYNEQFFGPGTRLTVL.

Only one count was recorded for this clone. A junction boundary mismatches the germline segment, possibly from a read error. Other DNA sequences in this specimen translate into the identical CDR3. This CDR3 is CASTLGQVISGEQYF. In DNA form, the CDR3 reads TGTGCCAGCACCTTAGGACAGGTCATTAGCGGCGAGCAGTACTTT. The rearrangement links TRBV6-1 to TRBJ2-7, with D possibly TRBD1 on 7 matching bases. The CDR3 runs 15 residues. Per germline, CDR1 MNHNS and CDR2 SASEGT.

This clone was observed a handful of times. This chain joins TRBV6-1 and TRBJ1-5; TRBD1 matches at 7 bases. V was clipped by 5 bases and J by 6 bases; unmatched bases: 10. The CDR3 length is 15 residues. The germline V gene has CDR1 MNHNS and CDR2 SASEGT. This CDR3 reads CASSPRGRGPQPQHF. In DNA form, the CDR3 reads TGTGCCAGCAGTCCCAGGGGGAGAGGGCCTCAGCCCCAGCATTTT.

The chain links TRBV7-9 to TRBJ1-5; the D gene is possibly TRBD1 (6 bases). With 2 bases removed from V and 3 bases from J, the gap between germline ends came to 8 bases. The CDR3 is 14 amino acids. Germline V gives CDR1 SEHNR, CDR2 FQNEAQ (reference sequence). The chain's CDR3 is CASSLTGYNQPQHF. Written as DNA, the CDR3 is TGTGCCAGCAGCTTAACAGGGTACAATCAGCCCCAGCATTTT. Filled out from reference TRBV7-9 and TRBJ1-5, the complete variable domain reads DTGVSQNPRHKITKRGQNVTFRCDPISEHNRLYWYRQTLGQGPEFLTYFQNEAQLEKSRLLSDRFSAERPKGSFSTLEIQRTEQGDSAMYLCASSLTGYNQPQHFGDGTRLSIL.

The chain couples TRBV5-1 to TRBJ1-1; no reliable D call. This CDR3 is built from 18 residues. V was pared by 4 bases and J by 5 bases, with 27 bases between. Germline V gene lookup returns CDR1 SGHRS and CDR2 YFSETQ. CDR3 nucleotides: TGCGCCAGCAGCGTGATCCCTGAGGGTCCCGACCGGCTTACTGAAGCTTTCTTT. Translation gives CASSVIPEGPDRLTEAFF.

On this clone: Other DNA sequences within the sample encode an identical CDR3. The V gene is TRBV5-6, the J gene TRBJ1-1; TRBD1 matches at 8 bases. This CDR3 contains 16 residues. V trimming: 5 bases; J trimming: 5 bases; junction bases outside the gene matches: 14. Germline lookup yields CDR1 SGHDT and CDR2 YYEEEE. The CDR3 DNA follows: TGTGCCAGCAGTCTACAGGGGGTCCTCAGCGGTACTGAAGCTTTCTTT. It encodes CASSLQGVLSGTEAFF.

The sample holds a few counts of this clone. The chain is built from TRBV9 and TRBJ2-6; D ambiguous. CDR1 and CDR2 (germline): SGDLS, YYNGEE. Trimming cost V 5 bases and J 1 base, with 7 bases left between them. The CDR3 contains 14 residues. The chain's CDR3 is CASSRISGANVLTF. CDR3 bases: TGTGCCAGCAGTCGTATATCTGGGGCCAACGTCCTGACTTTC. Full variable domain (missing parts from reference TRBV9 and TRBJ2-6): DSGVTQTPKHLITATGQRVTLRCSPRSGDLSVYWYQQSLDQGLQFLIQYYNGEERAKGNILERFSAQQFPDLHSELNLSSLELGDSALYFCASSRISGANVLTFGAGSRLTVL.

The V and J genes are TRBV5-6 and TRBJ2-4; D might be TRBD1 (5 bases). The V and J ends lost 4 bases and 2 bases respectively, with 10 bases between them. This CDR3 is 14 amino acids long. Germline V gives CDR1 SGHDT, CDR2 YYEEEE. The CDR3 DNA is TGTGCCAGCAGCGGTCAGGGCACCAAAAACATTCAGTACTTC. The encoded protein is CASSGQGTKNIQYF. Combining the CDR3 with reference TRBV5-6 and TRBJ2-4 gives the whole variable domain DAGVTQSPTHLIKTRGQQVTLRCSPKSGHDTVSWYQQALGQGPQFIFQYYEEEERQRGNFPDRFSGHQFPNYSSELNVNALLLGDSALYLCASSGQGTKNIQYFGAGTRLSVL.

This sequence joins TRBV30 and TRBJ1-5, with 7 nucleotides matching TRBD1. V was pared by 3 bases and J by 4 bases, with 18 bases of the junction left unmatched. CDR3 length equals 18 residues. Germline CDR1 and CDR2: GTSNPN and SVGIG (reference sequence). DNA for the CDR3: TGTGCCTGGAGCAATACCGGGACAGAATATAAACTTAATCAGCCCCAGCATTTT. Protein product: CAWSNTGTEYKLNQPQHF.

This clone came up a few times. CDR3 sequence reads: CASSPGAGGFTDTQYF. Here the CDR3 DNA reads TGCGCCAGCAGCCCCGGAGCGGGGGGGTTCACAGATACGCAGTATTTT. The chain has TRBV5-1 and TRBJ2-3; 10 bases map to TRBD2. Trimming took 4 bases from V and 2 from J; bases not matched to a gene: 7. CDR3 length equals 16 residues. The germline gives CDR1 SGHRS, CDR2 YFSETQ. The variable domain in full, completed from reference TRBV5-1 and TRBJ2-3, reads KAGVTQTPRYLIKTRGQQVTLSCSPISGHRSVSWYQQTPGQGLQFLFEYFSETQRNKGNFPGRFSGRQFSNSRSEMNVSTLELGDSALYLCASSPGAGGFTDTQYFGPGTRLTVL.

This clone has just a few counts. This chain joins TRBV18 and TRBJ1-2; TRBD1 agrees at 10 bases. From germline, CDR1 is KGHSH and CDR2 LQKENI. Unmatched junction bases numbered 7, after V lost 3 bases and J lost 3 bases. The CDR3 is 16 amino acids. CDR3 amino acids: CASSPGQGSQDYGYTF. The CDR3 DNA reads TGTGCCAGCTCACCGGGACAGGGGAGTCAAGACTATGGCTACACCTTC. Combining the CDR3 with reference TRBV18 and TRBJ1-2 gives the whole variable domain NAGVMQNPRHLVRRRGQEARLRCSPMKGHSHVYWYRQLPEEGLKFMVYLQKENIIDESGMPKERFSAEFPKEGPSILRIQQVVRGDSAAYFCASSPGQGSQDYGYTFGSGTRLTVV.

V and J are TRBV5-1 and TRBJ1-4; 11 nucleotides line up with TRBD1. Germline CDR1 SGHRS, CDR2 YFSETQ. V dropped 0 bases and J dropped 7; count of bases not matched to a gene: 8. This CDR3 has 17 residues. CDR3: CASSLDPVGTGGEKLFF. The CDR3, as DNA: TGCGCCAGCAGCTTGGACCCCGTCGGGACAGGGGGTGAAAAACTGTTTTTT.

This sequence joins TRBV19 and TRBJ2-3, with D maybe TRBD1 (5 bases). V lost 5 bases and J lost 4, with 16 bases in between. This CDR3 is 15 amino acids long. CDR1 and CDR2 from the germline V gene are LNHDA and SQIVND (reference sequence). The CDR3, as DNA: TGTGCCAGTAGTTCCCGCCAGGGTGCATCAGATACGCAGTATTTT. Residues: CASSSRQGASDTQYF.

The table lists this clone with a few counts. This chain connects TRBV6-1 to TRBJ1-3; D call uncertain. V was trimmed by 2 bases and J by 1 base, leaving 15 bases between them. Per the germline V gene, CDR1 is MNHNS and CDR2 is SASEGT. The CDR3 sequence is 17 residues long. The CDR3 region is CASSERLRKESGNTIYF. CDR3 bases: TGTGCCAGCAGTGAACGGTTGCGGAAGGAGTCTGGAAACACCATATATTTT.